This TCR beta chain was recorded in a study of T cells in Graves' hyperthyroidism and ophthalmopathy. Study findings and constraints: Within blood appeared most thyroid clonotypes that had expanded above 0.001.

Germline CDR1 reads SGHRS; CDR2 reads YFSETQ. This CDR3 is built from 15 residues. J was trimmed by 0 bases and V by 1 base; bases with no gene match: 0. Points on this clonotype: Its matching antigen is unknown.

What was amplified from RNA transcripts were TCR beta CDR3 regions. Carried out on the TCR CDR3, a first-round RT-PCR used the HTBI primer set. A single record per CDR3 protein comes from TCRdb applying MiXCR to the multiplex PCR reads. The sample lists under 300,000 distinct CDR3 sequences, roughly 13% occurring once. This clonotype was obtained from a woman aged 25-40 years with Graves' hyperthyroidism that later progressed to Graves' ophthalmopathy. Sequencing was performed on blood. The chain combines TRBV5-1 with TRBJ1-3; 8 bases map to TRBD1. The CDR3 region is CASSLQGASGNTIYF. The CDR3 DNA sequence: TGCGCCAGCAGCTTGCAGGGGGCCTCTGGAAACACCATATATTTT.